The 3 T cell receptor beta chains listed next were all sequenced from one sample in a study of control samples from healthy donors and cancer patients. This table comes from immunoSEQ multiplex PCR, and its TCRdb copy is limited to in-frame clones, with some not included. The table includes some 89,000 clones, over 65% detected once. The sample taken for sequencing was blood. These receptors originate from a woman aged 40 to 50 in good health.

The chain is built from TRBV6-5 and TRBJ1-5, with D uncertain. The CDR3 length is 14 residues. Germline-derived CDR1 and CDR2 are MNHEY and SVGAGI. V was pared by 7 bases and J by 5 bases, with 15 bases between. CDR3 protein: CASNLRNGDQPQHF. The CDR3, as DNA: TGTGCCAGCAATTTAAGGAACGGGGATCAGCCCCAGCATTTT.

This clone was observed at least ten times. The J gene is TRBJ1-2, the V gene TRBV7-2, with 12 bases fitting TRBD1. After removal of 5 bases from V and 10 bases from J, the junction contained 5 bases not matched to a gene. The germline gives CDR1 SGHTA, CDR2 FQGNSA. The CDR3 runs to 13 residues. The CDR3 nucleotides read TGTGCCAGCAGCCCTGGGACAGGGGGCTTCTACACCTTC. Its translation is CASSPGTGGFYTF.

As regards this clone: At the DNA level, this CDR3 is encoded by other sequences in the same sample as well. CDR3 region: CAWDRGKDQPQHF. CDR3 coding DNA: TGTGCATGGGACAGGGGAAAGGATCAGCCCCAGCATTTT. The V and J genes are TRBV30 and TRBJ1-5, with 10 bases that match TRBD1. Germline loops: CDR1 GTSNPN, CDR2 SVGIG (reference sequence). The CDR3 loop spans 13 amino acids.